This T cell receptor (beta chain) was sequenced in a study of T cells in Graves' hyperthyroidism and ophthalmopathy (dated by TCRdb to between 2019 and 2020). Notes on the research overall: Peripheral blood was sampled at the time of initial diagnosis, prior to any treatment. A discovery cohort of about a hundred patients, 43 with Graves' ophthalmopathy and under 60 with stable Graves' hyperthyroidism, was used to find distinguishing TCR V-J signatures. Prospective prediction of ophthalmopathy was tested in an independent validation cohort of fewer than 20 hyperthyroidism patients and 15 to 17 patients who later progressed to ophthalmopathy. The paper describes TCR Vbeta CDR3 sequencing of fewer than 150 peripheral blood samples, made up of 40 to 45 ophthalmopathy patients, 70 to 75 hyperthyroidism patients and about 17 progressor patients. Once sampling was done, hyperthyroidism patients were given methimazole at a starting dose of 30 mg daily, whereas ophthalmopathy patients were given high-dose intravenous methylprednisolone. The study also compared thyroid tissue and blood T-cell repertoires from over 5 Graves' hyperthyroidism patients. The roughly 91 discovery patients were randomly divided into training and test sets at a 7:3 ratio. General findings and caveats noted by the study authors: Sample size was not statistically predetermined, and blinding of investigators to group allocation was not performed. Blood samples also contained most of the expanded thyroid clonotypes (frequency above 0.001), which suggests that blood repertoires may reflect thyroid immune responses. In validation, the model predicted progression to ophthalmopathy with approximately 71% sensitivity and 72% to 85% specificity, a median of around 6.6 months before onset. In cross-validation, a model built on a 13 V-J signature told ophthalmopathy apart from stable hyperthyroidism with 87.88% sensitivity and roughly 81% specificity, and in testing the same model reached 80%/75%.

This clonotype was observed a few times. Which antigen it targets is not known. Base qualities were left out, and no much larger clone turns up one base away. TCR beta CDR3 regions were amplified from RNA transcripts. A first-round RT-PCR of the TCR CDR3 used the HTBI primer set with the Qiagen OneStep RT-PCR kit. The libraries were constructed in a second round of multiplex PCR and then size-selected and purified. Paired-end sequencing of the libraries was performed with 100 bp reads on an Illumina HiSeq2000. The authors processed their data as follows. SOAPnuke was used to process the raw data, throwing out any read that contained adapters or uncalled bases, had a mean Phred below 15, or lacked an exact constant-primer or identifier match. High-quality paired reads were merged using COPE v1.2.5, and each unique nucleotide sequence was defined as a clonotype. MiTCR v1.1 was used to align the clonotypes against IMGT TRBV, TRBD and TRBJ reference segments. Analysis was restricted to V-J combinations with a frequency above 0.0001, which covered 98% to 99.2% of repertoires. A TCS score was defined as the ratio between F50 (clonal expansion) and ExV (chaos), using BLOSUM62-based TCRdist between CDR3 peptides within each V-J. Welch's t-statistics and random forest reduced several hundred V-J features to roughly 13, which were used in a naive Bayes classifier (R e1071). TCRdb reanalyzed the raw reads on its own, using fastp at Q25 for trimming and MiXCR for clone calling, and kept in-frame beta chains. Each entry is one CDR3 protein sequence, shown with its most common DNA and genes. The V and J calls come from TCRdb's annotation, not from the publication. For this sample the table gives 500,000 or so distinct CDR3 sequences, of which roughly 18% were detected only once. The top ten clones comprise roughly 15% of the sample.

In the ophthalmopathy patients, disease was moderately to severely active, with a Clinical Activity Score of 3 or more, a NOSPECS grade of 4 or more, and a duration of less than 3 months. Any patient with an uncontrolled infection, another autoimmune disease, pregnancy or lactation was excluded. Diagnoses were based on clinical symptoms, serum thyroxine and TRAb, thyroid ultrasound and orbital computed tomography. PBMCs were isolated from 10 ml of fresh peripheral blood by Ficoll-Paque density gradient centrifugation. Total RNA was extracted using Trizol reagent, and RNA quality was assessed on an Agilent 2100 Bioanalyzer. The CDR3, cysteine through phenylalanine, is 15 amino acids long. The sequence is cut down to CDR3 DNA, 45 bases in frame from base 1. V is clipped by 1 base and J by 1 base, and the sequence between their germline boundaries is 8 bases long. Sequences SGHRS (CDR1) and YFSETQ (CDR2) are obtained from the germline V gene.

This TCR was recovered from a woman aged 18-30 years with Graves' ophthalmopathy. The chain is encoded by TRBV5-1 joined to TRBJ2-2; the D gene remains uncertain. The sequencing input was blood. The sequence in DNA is TGCGCCAGCAGCTTGAGACGAGGGAACACCGGGGAGCTGTTTTTT. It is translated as CASSLRRGNTGELFF.